Below are 23 T cell receptor beta chains sequenced from a single sample in a study of T cell clonality in common variable immunodeficiency. Using immunoSEQ multiplex PCR, the repertoire was profiled, and TCRdb retains in-frame clones only, with some absent. Captured here are roughly 30,000 clones, none seen once; the top ten comprise about 4.5%. Input material: peripheral blood mononuclear cells. These receptors were obtained from a person aged 18 to 69 in good health.

In regard to this clone: The sequence runs out 3 residues before the end of the CDR3; the remainder is reconstructed from the germline J gene. The genes are TRBV5-1 and TRBJ2-2; 7 positions agree with TRBD1. Germline V gene sequence: CDR1 SGHRS, CDR2 YFSETQ. The CDR3 is 15 amino acids. CDR3 loop: CASSRQGQNNEKLFF. CDR3 DNA (partial): TGCGCCAGCAGCCGACAGGGTCAGAATAATGAAAAG.

This clone was recorded a few times. The read terminates 3 residues ahead of where the CDR3 ends, so the germline J gene completes it. The V and J genes are TRBV2 and TRBJ2-7; D might be TRBD2 (6 bases). Germline values: CDR1 SNHLY, CDR2 FYNNEI. The CDR3 contains 14 residues. V shed 11 bases and J shed 5 bases, with 22 bases lying between them. The CDR3 is CALNPGGGINEQYF. The part of the CDR3 DNA that was read is TGTGCCTTAAATCCCGGCGGCGGGATCAACGAG.

This clone showed up many times. The missing CDR3 end, 3 residues past where the read stops, is filled in from the germline J gene. This chain uses TRBV2 with TRBJ2-1, with 9 nucleotides matching TRBD2. The CDR3 extends over 15 amino acids. After removal of 7 bases from V and 6 bases from J, the junction contained 10 bases not matched to a gene. Germline V lookup: CDR1 SNHLY, CDR2 FYNNEI. CDR3 region: CASISPGTSFNEQFF. The CDR3 bases that were read are TGTGCCAGCATTAGTCCGGGGACTAGCTTCAATGAG.

This clone was counted many times. The CDR3 DNA, read in part, is TGTGCCAGTAGTATCCTAGGGACTAGCGGATCCTACAATGAG. Its translation: CASSILGTSGSYNE. The whole CDR3 protein is CASSILGTSGSYNEQFF. The rearrangement joins TRBV19 to TRBJ2-1; 11 bases align to TRBD2. The read terminates 3 residues ahead of where the CDR3 ends, so the germline J gene completes it. The length of the CDR3 is 17 residues. Germline V gives CDR1 LNHDA, CDR2 SQIVND (reference sequence). V lost 3 bases and J lost 1; bases outside the gene matches: 5.

The table lists this clone with many counts. The CDR3 goes on 3 residues after the read ends, and that part is filled in from the germline J gene. V and J are TRBV14 and TRBJ2-1; maybe TRBD1 (6 bases). Between the trimmed V and J ends, which lost 2 bases and 3 bases, there was a span of 20 bases. The length of the CDR3 is 18 residues. Germline CDR1 is SGHDN and CDR2 is FVKESK. The CDR3 loop reads CASSQQGGSLPLYNEQFF. CDR3 DNA (partial): TGTGCCAGCAGCCAACAAGGGGGAAGTCTCCCGCTCTACAATGAG.

This clone occurred a few times. Read coverage stops 3 residues before the CDR3 terminus; the germline J gene supplies the remainder. This chain connects TRBV7-3 to TRBJ1-6; a possible D gene is TRBD1 (5 bases). Germline-derived CDR1 and CDR2 are SGHTA and FQGTGA. V shed 0 bases and J shed 6 bases, with 9 bases lying between them. This CDR3 comprises 15 residues. The CDR3 region is CASSLTAGGNSPLHF. The CDR3 DNA, read in part, is TGTGCCAGCAGCTTAACCGCCGGGGGTAATTCACCC. The complete variable domain, with remaining parts taken from reference TRBV7-3 and TRBJ1-6, reads GAGVSQTPSNKVTEKGKYVELRCDPISGHTALYWYRQSLGQGPEFLIYFQGTGAADDSGLPNDRFFAVRPEGSVSTLKIQRTERGDSAVYLCASSLTAGGNSPLHFGNGTRLTVT.

Many counts were recorded for this clone. With the read ending 3 residues before the CDR3 end, the germline J gene is used to fill in that end. The chain couples TRBV20-1 to TRBJ2-2; D perhaps matches TRBD2 (5 bases). V lost 3 bases, J lost 5 bases, and 19 bases lay in between. The CDR3 covers 16 residues. Looked up from germline, CDR1 is DFQATT and CDR2 is SNEGSKA (reference sequence). The sequenced CDR3 bases are TGCAGTGCTAGTTCCCCTAATCAAGGCGGGACCGGGGAG. Its translation is CSASSPNQGGTGE. The complete CDR3 reads CSASSPNQGGTGELFF.

This clone was seen a few times. Read data end 3 residues before the CDR3 end; the end is taken from the germline J gene. The chain uses TRBV7-2 and TRBJ2-3; D gene unclear. V shed 0 bases and J shed 2 bases, with 6 bases lying between them. The length of the CDR3 is 14 residues. Germline lookup yields CDR1 SGHTA and CDR2 FQGNSA. The CDR3 bases that were read are TGTGCCAGCAGCTTAGCGCCACACACAGATACG. This encodes CASSLAPHTDT. The whole CDR3 protein is CASSLAPHTDTQYF.

This clone appeared a few times. The DNA ends 3 residues before the CDR3 does, and the rest of the CDR3 is filled in from the germline J gene. V usage is TRBV30 and J usage is TRBJ1-1; weak D call: TRBD1 (6 bases). The V gene lost 1 base and the J gene lost 4 bases, with 10 bases spanning the gap. The CDR3 spans 13 residues. Germline lookup yields CDR1 GTSNPN and CDR2 SVGIG (reference sequence). The CDR3 loop is CAWSDTGTTEAFF. Partial CDR3 DNA: TGTGCCTGGAGTGATACAGGGACCACTGAA.

The sample holds many counts of this clone. Coverage ceases 3 residues before the CDR3 finishes, and the germline J gene fills in the end. The rearrangement joins TRBV19 to TRBJ2-1, with 9 bases aligning to TRBD1. Germline V gene data show CDR1 as LNHDA and CDR2 as SQIVND (reference sequence). The length of the CDR3 is 19 residues. V shed 2 bases, J shed 2 bases, and the junction held 13 bases outside the gene matches. The DNA read from the CDR3 is TGTGCCAGTAGTATATCCCTTACAGGGGGCATCGGGACCTACAATGAG. Encoded protein: CASSISLTGGIGTYNE. The whole CDR3 reads CASSISLTGGIGTYNEQFF.

This clone was seen ten or more times. The DNA ends 3 residues before the CDR3 does, and the rest of the CDR3 is filled in from the germline J gene. The V call is TRBV20-1, the J call TRBJ2-3; 16 bases are a match to TRBD2. The CDR3 has 15 residues. The germline CDR1 and CDR2 sequences are DFQATT and SNEGSKA (reference sequence). V shed 6 bases and J 6 bases; nucleotides not matched to a gene: 6. The CDR3 DNA, read in part, is TGCAGTGCCGCCGGGACTAGCGGGAGGGACGATACG. As protein: CSAAGTSGRDDT. The CDR3, in full, reads CSAAGTSGRDDTQYF.

This clone was recorded at least ten times. From the germline J gene comes the end of the CDR3, since the read stops 3 residues before it. The chain couples TRBV7-6 to TRBJ1-2; 10 bases fit TRBD1. This CDR3 has 14 residues. Germline V CDR1 and CDR2: SGHVS, FNYEAQ. V trimming: 5 bases; J trimming: 7 bases; junction bases outside the gene matches: 7. The sequenced part of the CDR3 DNA is TGTGCCAGCAGCGCGCGCCGGGACAGGGGTGGC. It is translated as CASSARRDRGG. The whole CDR3 protein reads CASSARRDRGGYTF.

Ten or more counts support this clone. Read coverage stops 3 residues before the CDR3 terminus; the germline J gene supplies the remainder. This chain links TRBV30 with TRBJ1-4, with D perhaps matching TRBD1 (6 bases). Germline V gene data show CDR1 as GTSNPN and CDR2 as SVGIG (reference sequence). Trimming pared 3 bases from V and 7 bases from J, leaving 15 bases between. The CDR3 totals 14 residues. The CDR3 bases that were read are TGTGCCTGGAGGCGCAGGGGCGAGCGTGAAAAA. Its translation is CAWRRRGEREK. The full CDR3 protein reads CAWRRRGEREKLFF.

Points on this clone: The CDR3 end is not reached by the read, which stops 3 residues before it; the germline J gene fills it in. The chain employs TRBV5-1 and TRBJ2-5; TRBD1 aligns across 9 bases. Germline CDR1 reads SGHRS; CDR2 reads YFSETQ. The CDR3 length is 17 residues. V lost 0 bases, J lost 4 bases, and 10 bases stayed unmatched. This CDR3 reads CASSLGTRTGVPETQYF. The sequenced part of the CDR3 DNA is TGCGCCAGCAGCTTGGGTACAAGGACAGGGGTTCCAGAGACC.

This clone was observed many times. The read ends 3 residues before the CDR3 terminus; that terminus is restored from the germline J gene. The chain combines TRBV20-1 with TRBJ2-3; D perhaps matches TRBD2 (6 bases). Germline loops: CDR1 DFQATT, CDR2 SNEGSKA (reference sequence). The CDR3 length is 12 residues. V shed 3 bases and J shed 6 bases, with 10 bases lying between them. The DNA read from the CDR3 is TGCAGTGCTAGGGTCAGCGGGGATACG. Its translation: CSARVSGDT. The entire CDR3 is CSARVSGDTQYF.

This clone has at least ten counts. The read halts 3 residues ahead of the CDR3 end, with the missing end drawn from the germline J gene. This chain joins TRBV30 and TRBJ2-5; 10 bases match TRBD1. The V and J ends lost 4 bases and 4 bases, in that order; junction bases with no gene match: 9. The CDR3 covers 15 residues. In germline, CDR1 is GTSNPN, CDR2 SVGIG (reference sequence). The CDR3: CAWIPGQGYGETQYF. CDR3 DNA (partial): TGTGCCTGGATACCGGGACAGGGGTATGGAGAGACC.

A note on this clone: The read comes to an end 3 residues before the CDR3 does, leaving the germline J gene to fill in the end. The chain links TRBV18 to TRBJ1-2; D is uncertain. There are 15 residues in the CDR3. Germline V gene sequence: CDR1 KGHSH, CDR2 LQKENI. Partial CDR3 DNA: TGTGCCAGCTCACCAACGGCTAGCGACCACAATGAC. Translating gives CASSPTASDHND. The complete CDR3 protein is CASSPTASDHNDYTF.

With respect to this clone: The read terminates 3 residues ahead of where the CDR3 ends, so the germline J gene completes it. The rearrangement links TRBV10-3 to TRBJ2-5, with D perhaps TRBD2 (5 bases). CDR3 length equals 16 residues. CDR1 and CDR2 from the germline V gene are ENHRY and SYGVKD. V shed 2 bases and J shed 4 bases, with 17 bases lying between them. CDR3 DNA, as far as it was read: TGTGCCATCAGTGAGGGGAGATTGACACGGGGAGAGACC. Translating gives CAISEGRLTRGET. The full CDR3 protein reads CAISEGRLTRGETQYF.

There are a few counts of this clone. The read terminates 3 residues ahead of where the CDR3 ends, so the germline J gene completes it. The genes are TRBV19 and TRBJ1-3; D gene ambiguous. CDR1 and CDR2 from the germline V gene are LNHDA and SQIVND (reference sequence). This CDR3 is built from 16 residues. V was cut by 2 bases and J by 8 bases, with 19 bases left in between. The CDR3 sequence is CASSITPSGAGDTIYF. The part of the CDR3 DNA that was read is TGTGCCAGTAGTATAACTCCGAGCGGTGCGGGAGACACC.

Ten or more counts support this clone. The read finishes 3 residues shy of the CDR3 end, and the germline J gene is used to complete it. The rearrangement joins TRBV2 to TRBJ1-2, with D tentatively TRBD1 (5 bases). The CDR3 totals 13 residues. Germline V gene lookup returns CDR1 SNHLY and CDR2 FYNNEI. This chain's CDR3 is CASSEGLLRGYTF. The sequenced part of the CDR3 DNA is TGTGCCAGCAGCGAGGGACTCCTTAGAGGC.

Concerning this clone itself: The CDR3 end lies 3 residues beyond the end of the read and is filled in from the germline J gene. The V gene is TRBV7-2, the J gene TRBJ1-2; 9 bases match TRBD1. The V and J ends lost 5 bases and 5 bases, in that order; junction bases with no gene match: 3. The germline gives CDR1 SGHTA, CDR2 FQGNSA. The length of the CDR3 is 13 residues. Incomplete CDR3 DNA: TGTGCCAGCAGCCCACAGGGGGCTTATGGC. It translates to CASSPQGAYG. The whole CDR3 protein is CASSPQGAYGYTF. Based on the CDR3 plus reference TRBV7-2 and TRBJ1-2, the full variable domain is GAGVSQSPSNKVTEKGKDVELRCDPISGHTALYWYRQSLGQGLEFLIYFQGNSAPDKSGLPSDRFSAERTGGSVSTLTIQRTQQEDSAVYLCASSPQGAYGYTFGSGTRLTVV.

A few counts support this clone. The CDR3 bases that were read are TGTGCCAGCAGCTTAGTTGCGGGAGGAACCGGGGAG. Translation gives CASSLVAGGTGE. The CDR3 reads in full as CASSLVAGGTGELFF. The V gene is TRBV7-9, the J gene TRBJ2-2; 8 nucleotides align to TRBD2. The read ends 3 residues early relative to the CDR3; the germline J gene fills the gap. Looked up from germline, CDR1 is SEHNR and CDR2 is FQNEAQ (reference sequence). V dropped 1 base and J dropped 5; count of bases not matched to a gene: 3. This CDR3 contains 15 residues.

This clone turned up a few times. CDR3 in amino acids: CASSMPGQGNEQFF. The sequenced CDR3 bases are TGTGCCAGCAGCATGCCGGGACAGGGCAATGAG. The chain combines TRBV7-9 with TRBJ2-1; 9 bases are shared with TRBD1. Read data end 3 residues before the CDR3 end; the end is taken from the germline J gene. Germline V gene lookup returns CDR1 SEHNR and CDR2 FQNEAQ (reference sequence). J was trimmed by 6 bases and V by 5 bases; bases with no gene match: 5. The CDR3 is 14 amino acids.